This TCR beta chain was sequenced for a study of T cell changes during pregnancy in multiple sclerosis. This CDR3 spans 14 amino acids. Germline V lookup: CDR1 SGHAT, CDR2 FQNNGV. V was trimmed by 0 bases and J by 1 base, leaving 3 bases between them. Profiling relied on immunoSEQ multiplex PCR, and the TCRdb table lists in-frame clones only, not all of them. The sample shows approximately 73,000 clones, roughly nine tenths of them seen only once. The material sequenced was CD4+ T cells from peripheral blood mononuclear cells, taken before pregnancy. V usage is TRBV11-2 and J usage is TRBJ2-2, with D unclear. This receptor was identified in a female donor with multiple sclerosis, enrolled in a pregnancy study. The CDR3 loop is CASSLDLNTGELFF. The CDR3 DNA is TGTGCCAGCAGCTTAGATCTGAACACCGGGGAGCTGTTTTTT.